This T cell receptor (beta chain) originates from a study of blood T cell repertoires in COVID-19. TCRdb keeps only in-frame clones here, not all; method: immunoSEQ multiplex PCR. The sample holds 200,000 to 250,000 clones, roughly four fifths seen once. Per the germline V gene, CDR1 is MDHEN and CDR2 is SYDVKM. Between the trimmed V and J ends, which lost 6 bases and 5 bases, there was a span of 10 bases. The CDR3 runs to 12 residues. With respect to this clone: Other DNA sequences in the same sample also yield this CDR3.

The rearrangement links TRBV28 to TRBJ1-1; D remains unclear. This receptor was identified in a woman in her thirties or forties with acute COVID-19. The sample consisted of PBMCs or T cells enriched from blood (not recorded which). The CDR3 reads CASRGGGTEAFF. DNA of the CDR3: TGTGCCAGCAGGGGAGGTGGAACTGAAGCTTTCTTT.